The 5 T cell receptor beta chains reported below all come from one sample, sequenced in a study of blood T cell repertoires in COVID-19. This table comes from immunoSEQ multiplex PCR, and its TCRdb copy is limited to in-frame clones, with some not included. Here the sample spans around 300,000 clones, approximately 89% being singletons. The sample comprised PBMCs or T cells enriched from blood (not recorded which). These receptor sequences come from a woman under 30 who had recovered from COVID-19.

V is TRBV25-1 and J is TRBJ2-5; 7 positions match TRBD1. The CDR3 is 15 residues long. Germline V gives CDR1 MGHDK, CDR2 SYGVNS. V lost 6 bases to trimming and J lost 2 bases; unmatched junction nucleotides: 9. The CDR3 coding sequence is TGTGCCAGCAGAGATTCCGGGACAGCTCAAGAGACCCAGTACTTC. This sequence encodes CASRDSGTAQETQYF.

V gene TRBV20-1 combines with J gene TRBJ2-3; D uncertain. Trimming removed 5 bases from V and 2 bases from J, with 2 bases in between. Germline assignment: CDR1 DFQATT and CDR2 SNEGSKA (reference sequence). The CDR3 is 10 residues long. Here the CDR3 DNA reads TGCAGTGCTTACACAGATACGCAGTATTTT. Translating gives CSAYTDTQYF.

To note about this clone: This specimen includes other DNA sequences encoding the same CDR3. The gene calls are TRBV20-1 and TRBJ1-2; D gene ambiguous. Germline V gene data show CDR1 as DFQATT and CDR2 as SNEGSKA (reference sequence). The CDR3 runs to 11 residues. Trimming took off 1 base at V and 5 bases at J, with 5 bases between the two ends. The CDR3, as DNA: TGCAGTGCTAGAGGGGAGTATGGCTACACCTTC. This sequence encodes CSARGEYGYTF.

J is TRBJ2-1 and V is TRBV18; 8 bases line up with TRBD2. Germline V gene lookup returns CDR1 KGHSH and CDR2 LQKENI. The CDR3 is made up of 15 amino acids. V trimming: 3 bases; J trimming: 7 bases; junction bases outside the gene matches: 8. In DNA form, the CDR3 reads TGTGCCAGCTCACCTGCCATGGCGGGAGGTAATGAGCAGTTCTTC. Its translation: CASSPAMAGGNEQFF.

The rearrangement links TRBV5-1 to TRBJ2-7; D may be TRBD2 (6 bases). Germline CDR1 reads SGHRS; CDR2 reads YFSETQ. The CDR3 length is 15 residues. V gave up 4 bases and J gave up 7 bases, with 21 bases separating them. The CDR3 protein is CASSLGGTSLGEQYF. CDR3 DNA sequence: TGCGCCAGCAGCCTCGGAGGGACCTCCCTGGGGGAGCAGTACTTC.